What follows are 19 T cell receptor beta chains derived from one specimen sequenced in a study of blood T cell repertoires in COVID-19. Some clones are missing from TCRdb's copy, which holds only in-frame ones; the method was immunoSEQ multiplex PCR. This sample has 240,000 or so clones, with about nine tenths found just once. Material: PBMCs or T cells enriched from blood (not recorded which). Source of these receptors: a man in his fifties or sixties who had been exposed to COVID-19.

CDR3: CAIRAWSGRANEQFF. The DNA for the CDR3 is TGTGCCATCCGCGCGTGGAGCGGGAGGGCCAATGAGCAGTTCTTC. The V gene is TRBV10-3, the J gene TRBJ2-1; TRBD2 aligns across 10 bases. Germline-derived CDR1 and CDR2 are ENHRY and SYGVKD. V lost 8 bases and J lost 6; bases outside the gene matches: 10. The CDR3 runs 15 residues.

The CDR3: CASSPESLVAGATDTQYF. In DNA, the CDR3 is TGTGCCAGCAGCCCTGAATCCCTCGTAGCGGGAGCCACAGATACGCAGTATTTT. The chain links TRBV5-4 to TRBJ2-3, with 9 bases that match TRBD2. Germline CDR1 is SGHNT and CDR2 is YYREEE (reference sequence). This CDR3 region has 18 residues. Unmatched junction bases numbered 14, after V lost 4 bases and J lost 2 bases.

The chain is built from TRBV5-1 and TRBJ2-1; 10 bases line up with TRBD1. Germline V gene data show CDR1 as SGHRS and CDR2 as YFSETQ. The CDR3 has 16 amino acids. J gave up 1 base and V 4 bases, and 5 bases lay outside the gene matches. Here the CDR3 reads CASSQGQGRSYNEQFF. CDR3 DNA sequence: TGCGCCAGCAGCCAGGGACAGGGGCGATCCTACAATGAGCAGTTCTTC.

The chain links TRBV28 to TRBJ1-5; D is uncertain. Trimming shortened V by 6 bases and J by 11 bases, and 8 bases separated the two germline ends. Germline V gene lookup returns CDR1 MDHEN and CDR2 SYDVKM. The CDR3 is made up of 10 amino acids. CDR3 sequence reads: CASRSGAQHF. Here the CDR3 DNA reads TGTGCCAGCAGATCCGGGGCCCAGCATTTT.

V usage is TRBV7-9 and J usage is TRBJ2-1; D may be TRBD1 (5 bases). Trimming removed 3 bases from V and 8 bases from J, with 11 bases in between. The CDR3 covers 13 residues. Germline CDR1 SEHNR, CDR2 FQNEAQ (reference sequence). The CDR3 loop is CASSFDLGDEQFF. The CDR3 region has the DNA TGTGCCAGCAGCTTCGACCTAGGGGATGAGCAGTTCTTC.

The chain joins TRBV11-3 to TRBJ1-3; D not resolved. This CDR3 comprises 14 residues. Per germline, CDR1 SGHNT and CDR2 YENEEA. The V gene lost 1 base and the J gene lost 7 bases, with 11 bases spanning the gap. Here the CDR3 reads CASSLGGYLNTIYF. The CDR3 DNA follows: TGTGCCAGCAGCTTAGGAGGATATCTGAACACCATATATTTT.

This clone was seen only once. This sequence joins TRBV18 and TRBJ2-2, with TRBD2 as a possible D gene (5 bases). This CDR3 is built from 16 residues. The V end was cut by 0 bases, the J end by 6 bases, with 14 bases between. The germline gives CDR1 KGHSH, CDR2 LQKENI. DNA for the CDR3: TGTGCCAGCTCACCACCGGAGCTTACGGGATCCGGGGAGCTGTTTTTT. This gives the protein CASSPPELTGSGELFF.

This chain joins TRBV6-5 and TRBJ2-5, with 9 bases lining up with TRBD1. V dropped 7 bases and J dropped 1; count of bases not matched to a gene: 4. The CDR3 spans 14 residues. Germline assignment: CDR1 MNHEY and CDR2 SVGAGI. The CDR3: CASTGTGLQETQYF. The CDR3 region has the DNA TGTGCCAGCACCGGGACAGGGCTCCAAGAGACCCAGTACTTC.

This chain links TRBV21-1 with TRBJ2-5; the table's D call, TRBD1, has no DNA check behind it. TRBV21-1 is annotated as a pseudogene. This CDR3 is 14 amino acids long. CDR3 nucleotide sequence: TGTGCCAGCAGCGCGCAGGGATACCAAGAGACCCAGTACTTC. Amino acid sequence: CASSAQGYQETQYF.

This clone was found once. The chain employs TRBV7-9 and TRBJ1-1; D possibly corresponds to TRBD1 (5 bases). Trimming took off 5 bases at V and 0 bases at J, with 10 bases between the two ends. Germline CDR1 and CDR2: SEHNR and FQNEAQ (reference sequence). The CDR3 covers 14 residues. The DNA for the CDR3 is TGTGCCAGCAGCCCCAGGGAATTGAACACTGAAGCTTTCTTT. It translates to CASSPRELNTEAFF.

The V gene is TRBV28, the J gene TRBJ1-2; TRBD1 agrees at 8 bases. The CDR3 totals 14 residues. Losses at the gene ends were 10 bases for V and 4 bases for J; bases not matched to a gene: 11. Germline CDR1 is MDHEN and CDR2 is SYDVKM. The CDR3 loop is CATLRQGKGYGYTF. CDR3 nucleotide sequence: TGTGCCACTTTAAGACAGGGGAAGGGCTATGGCTACACCTTC.

The chain carries TRBV5-1 and TRBJ2-5, with D unresolved. Per the germline V gene, CDR1 is SGHRS and CDR2 is YFSETQ. The CDR3 sequence is 13 residues long. Trimming left V 0 bases short and J 2 bases short, with 5 bases between. The CDR3 nucleotides read TGCGCCAGCAGCTTGGGGCCTCAAGAGACCCAGTACTTC. Amino acid sequence: CASSLGPQETQYF.

The chain uses TRBV24-1 and TRBJ2-2; D is ambiguous. There are 17 residues in the CDR3. Germline CDR1 reads KGHDR; CDR2 reads SFDVKD. Trimming removed 0 bases at V and 1 base at J, with 11 bases between. CDR3 residues: CATSDLRVNKNTGELFF. The CDR3 region has the DNA TGTGCCACCAGTGATTTGCGGGTGAACAAGAACACCGGGGAGCTGTTTTTT.

The chain uses TRBV9 and TRBJ1-2; D not certain. This CDR3 comprises 12 residues. The ends were cut back, 4 bases at V and 8 bases at J, with 12 bases in the middle. Germline V gene sequence: CDR1 SGDLS, CDR2 YYNGEE. CDR3: CASSPGHLGYTF. The CDR3 nucleotides are TGTGCCAGCAGCCCAGGTCATTTAGGCTACACCTTC.

This clone has a handful of counts. The rearrangement joins TRBV7-9 to TRBJ1-1, with a tentative D call TRBD1 (6 bases). This CDR3 is built from 14 residues. Trimming stripped 5 bases from V and 6 bases from J, with 16 bases between. Germline CDR1 and CDR2: SEHNR and FQNEAQ (reference sequence). CDR3 protein: CASSAPQGTPEAFF. The CDR3 DNA follows: TGTGCCAGCAGCGCACCTCAGGGGACCCCTGAAGCTTTCTTT.

V gene TRBV7-9 combines with J gene TRBJ1-5; D uncertain. The CDR3 is 15 residues long. Trimming cost V 0 bases and J 3 bases, with 9 bases left between them. Germline V gene sequence: CDR1 SEHNR, CDR2 FQNEAQ (reference sequence). In DNA, the CDR3 is TGTGCCAGCAGCTTAGCGGGGAGTCTCAATCAGCCCCAGCATTTT. The encoded protein is CASSLAGSLNQPQHF. Together with reference TRBV7-9 and TRBJ1-5, the CDR3 gives the full variable domain: DTGVSQNPRHKITKRGQNVTFRCDPISEHNRLYWYRQTLGQGPEFLTYFQNEAQLEKSRLLSDRFSAERPKGSFSTLEIQRTEQGDSAMYLCASSLAGSLNQPQHFGDGTRLSIL.

J is TRBJ2-1 and V is TRBV10-3; weak D call: TRBD2 (5 bases). The CDR3 has 11 residues. V lost 5 bases and J lost 7, with 6 bases in between. Germline V lookup: CDR1 ENHRY, CDR2 SYGVKD. The chain's CDR3 is CAISRGNEQFF. The CDR3 region has the DNA TGTGCCATCAGTCGGGGAAATGAGCAGTTCTTC.

The chain has TRBV5-1 and TRBJ1-2; TRBD1 aligns across 9 bases. J lost 8 bases, V lost 0 bases, and 5 bases had no gene match. Germline V gene lookup returns CDR1 SGHRS and CDR2 YFSETQ. The CDR3 covers 14 residues. The CDR3 here is CASSLAGTGWGYTF. Here the CDR3 DNA reads TGCGCCAGCAGCTTGGCCGGGACAGGGTGGGGCTACACCTTC.

The rearrangement joins TRBV5-1 to TRBJ1-5; the D gene is possibly TRBD1 (6 bases). Per germline, CDR1 SGHRS and CDR2 YFSETQ. V was clipped by 3 bases and J by 1 base, with 11 bases between them. The CDR3 runs to 15 residues. The CDR3 coding sequence is TGCGCCAGCAGCTCGACGGGACAAAGCAATCAGCCCCAGCATTTT. The encoded protein is CASSSTGQSNQPQHF.